The 2 T cell receptor beta chains listed next were all sequenced from one sample in a study of T-cell reconstitution after alpha-beta-depleted transplantation in children. Construction of the TCRbeta library involved unique molecular identifiers. TCRdb processed the PCR reads anew with MiXCR; each CDR3 protein has one entry. The table has fewer than 250,000 distinct CDR3 sequences, around a sixth seen once; the top ten hold around 44%. Material: PBMCs, mostly from graft donor cells, obtained 360 days after TCRalphabeta/CD19-depleted stem cell transplant. Receptors were obtained from a male patient aged 2 to 10 who had a stem cell transplant for acute lymphoblastic leukemia, so the T cells may come from the graft donor.

This clonotype came up a few times. The chain is built from TRBV7-2 and TRBJ2-3; perhaps TRBD1 as D (5 bases). The V gene lost 5 bases and the J gene lost 0 bases, with 9 bases spanning the gap. The CDR3 covers 14 residues. The germline V gene encodes CDR1 SGHTA and CDR2 FQGNSA. This CDR3 is CASSPRQSTDTQYF. The CDR3 DNA reads TGTGCCAGCAGCCCCAGACAGAGCACAGATACGCAGTATTTT. Full variable domain (missing parts from reference TRBV7-2 and TRBJ2-3): GAGVSQSPSNKVTEKGKDVELRCDPISGHTALYWYRQSLGQGLEFLIYFQGNSAPDKSGLPSDRFSAERTGGSVSTLTIQRTQQEDSAVYLCASSPRQSTDTQYFGPGTRLTVL.

A few counts support this clonotype. This chain uses TRBV5-1 with TRBJ2-7, with TRBD1 matching over 7 bases. CDR1 and CDR2 (germline): SGHRS, YFSETQ. The CDR3 consists of 14 residues. V trimming: 4 bases; J trimming: 4 bases; junction bases outside the gene matches: 8. The CDR3, as DNA: TGCGCCAGCAGCCCCCGGCAGGGGGTGTACGAGCAGTACTTC. Translating it yields CASSPRQGVYEQYF.